This TCR beta chain was sequenced for a study of T cell responses to AZD1222 COVID-19 vaccine. Sequencing used immunoSEQ multiplex PCR; TCRdb keeps in-frame clones, though not all of them. Of 95,000 to 100,000 clones in the sample, 70% to 90% were seen once. V was shortened by 1 base and J by 12 bases, with 11 bases between the two germline ends. The CDR3 is 12 residues long. Germline CDR1 and CDR2: SGHRS and YFSETQ. The receptor comes from an adult who received the AZD1222 COVID-19 vaccine. The V and J genes are TRBV5-1 and TRBJ2-1, with TRBD2 as a possible D gene (6 bases). The sample in question was peripheral blood, obtained 28 days after the second AZD1222 dose. The CDR3 DNA is TGCGCCAGCAGCTTGCAACAGGAGGGGCAGTTCTTC. Translating it yields CASSLQQEGQFF.